This record concerns one T cell receptor beta chain sequence. This may be a read error: a much more frequent sequence differs by one nucleotide. This sample was taken from a study of type 1 and type 2 diabetes patients. This CDR3 is built from 15 residues. V was shortened by 4 bases and J by 5 bases, with 17 bases between the two germline ends. Per the germline V gene, CDR1 is SNHLY and CDR2 is FYNNEI. Amplification started from genomic DNA. Amplification of the beta chain CDR3 used 30 forward and 13 reverse multiplex primers. From the multiplex PCR reads, TCRdb called clonotypes with MiXCR, one entry per CDR3 protein. The table lists 280,000 or so distinct CDR3 sequences, around 47% of them singletons, with roughly an eighth in the top ten.

The rearrangement joins TRBV2 to TRBJ2-5; a possible D gene is TRBD2 (5 bases). The sequenced sample consisted of peripheral blood mononuclear cells (PBMCs). The receptor comes from a man aged 18 to 29 with type 2 diabetes. The CDR3 region has the DNA TGTGCCAGCAGTGGGGCGGGCCTCCCCGCGGAGACCCAGTACTTC. As protein: CASSGAGLPAETQYF.